Included here is one TCR beta chain sequence, with context. The antigen is not known. The source of the sample is a study of T-cell reconstitution after alpha-beta-depleted transplantation in children. Unique molecular identifiers were built into the TCRbeta library. TCRdb analysed the PCR reads with MiXCR anew, one entry per CDR3 protein. The repertoire holds 250,000 to 400,000 distinct CDR3 sequences, with 20% to 30% as singletons. Study outcomes and limitations: T-cell numbers and diversity one year post-transplant derived largely from freshly generated T cells. Several hundred expanded graft clones reportedly were the source of alpha-beta T cells about two months after transplant. At day 60, the high TCRbeta diversity found in some patients originated from recipient T cells and thymic progenitors that had survived.

The CDR3 has 17 residues. Trimming removed 3 bases from V and 2 bases from J; junction bases left unmatched: 11. The germline CDR1 and CDR2 sequences are SGDLS and YYNGEE. V gene TRBV9 combines with J gene TRBJ2-1; 7 nucleotides match TRBD1. Sample: PBMCs, mostly from graft donor cells, taken 180 days after TCRalphabeta/CD19-depleted stem cell transplant. The receptor was derived from a male patient aged 10 to 17 who had a stem cell transplant for acute lymphoblastic leukemia, so the T cells may come from the graft donor. The chain's CDR3 is CASSARRGGRAYNEQFF. The DNA for the CDR3 is TGTGCCAGCAGCGCCCGCCGAGGGGGCAGGGCCTACAATGAGCAGTTCTTC.